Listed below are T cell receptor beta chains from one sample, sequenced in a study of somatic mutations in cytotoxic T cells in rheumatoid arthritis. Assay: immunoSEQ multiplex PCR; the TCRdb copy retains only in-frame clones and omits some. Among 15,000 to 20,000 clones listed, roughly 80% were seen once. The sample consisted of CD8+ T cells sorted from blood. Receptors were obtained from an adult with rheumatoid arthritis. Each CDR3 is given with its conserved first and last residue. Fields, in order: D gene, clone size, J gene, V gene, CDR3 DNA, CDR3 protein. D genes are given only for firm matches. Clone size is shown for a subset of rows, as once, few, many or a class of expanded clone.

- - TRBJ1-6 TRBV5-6 TGTGCCAGCAGCCTCCAAACAGGGCTCTCACCCCTCCACTTT CASSLQTGLSPLHF
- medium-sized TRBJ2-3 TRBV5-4 TGTGCCAGCAGCTTGGGAGGGACTGGCCTACTTGATACGCAGTATTTT CASSLGGTGLLDTQYF
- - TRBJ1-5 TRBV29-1 TGCAGCGTAGTTTTGGGGGACACCCATCAGCCCCAGCATTTT CSVVLGDTHQPQHF
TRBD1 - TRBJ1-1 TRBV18 TGTGCCAGCTCACCTACTAGAGAGGGCTATTCCTACGGGACAGGTCCCTCCGGTGGGGCTTTCTTT CASSPTREGYSYGTGPSGGAFF
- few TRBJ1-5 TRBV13 TGTGCCAGCAGCTCGGGGAATCAGCCCCAGCATTTT CASSSGNQPQHF
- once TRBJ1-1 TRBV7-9 TGTGCCAGCAGCCCCGGGGGGGGTACTGAAGCTTTCTTT CASSPGGGTEAFF
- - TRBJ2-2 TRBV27 TGTGCCAGCAGTTTCGGGCTACCGAACACCGGGGAGCTGTTTTTT CASSFGLPNTGELFF
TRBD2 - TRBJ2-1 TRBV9 TGTGCCAGCAGCGTTGAGATCGGGGGGGCCTTTGATGAGCAGTTCTTC CASSVEIGGAFDEQFF
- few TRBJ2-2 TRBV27 TGTGCCAGCAGTTTTTCCACCAACACCGGGGAGCTGTTTTTT CASSFSTNTGELFF
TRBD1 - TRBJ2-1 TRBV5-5 TGTGCCAGCAGTCGTACAGGGGGCTACAATGAGCAGTTCTTC CASSRTGGYNEQFF
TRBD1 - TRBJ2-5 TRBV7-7 TGTGCCAGCAGCCTAGGCGAAACAGGGGAACTGTGGGAGACCCAGTACTTC CASSLGETGELWETQYF
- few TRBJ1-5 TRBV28 TGTGCCAGCAGGATCGAAGAGGGCAATCAGCCCCAGCATTTT CASRIEEGNQPQHF
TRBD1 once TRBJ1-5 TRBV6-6 TGTGCCACCGCCGGACAGGGGCATACTCAGCCCCAGCATTTT CATAGQGHTQPQHF
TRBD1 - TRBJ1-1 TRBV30 TGTGCCTGGGCCCCCGGGACAGGCAACTCTGAAGCTTTCTTT CAWAPGTGNSEAFF
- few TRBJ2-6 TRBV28 TGTGCCAGCACCCCGGAGGCGGGGCTTTCTGGGGCCAACGTCCTGACTTTC CASTPEAGLSGANVLTF
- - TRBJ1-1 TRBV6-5 TGTGCCAGCAGTTCACGGGGGCCGGGTTGGGCTTTCTTT CASSSRGPGWAFF